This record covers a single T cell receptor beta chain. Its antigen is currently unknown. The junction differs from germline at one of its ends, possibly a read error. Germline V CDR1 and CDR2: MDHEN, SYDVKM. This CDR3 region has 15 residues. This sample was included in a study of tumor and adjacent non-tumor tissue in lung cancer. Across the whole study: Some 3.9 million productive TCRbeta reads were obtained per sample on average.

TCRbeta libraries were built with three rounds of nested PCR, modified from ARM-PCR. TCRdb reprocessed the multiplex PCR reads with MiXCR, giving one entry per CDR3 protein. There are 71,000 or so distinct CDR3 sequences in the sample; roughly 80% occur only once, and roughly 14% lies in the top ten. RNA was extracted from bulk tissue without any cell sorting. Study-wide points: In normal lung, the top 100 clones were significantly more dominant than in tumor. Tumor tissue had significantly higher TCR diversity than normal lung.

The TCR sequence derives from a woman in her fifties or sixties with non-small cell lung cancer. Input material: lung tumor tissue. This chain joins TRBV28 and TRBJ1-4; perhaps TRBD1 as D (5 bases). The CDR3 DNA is TGTGCCAGTAGTTTCGGGGAAAGGGACAATGAAAAACTGTTTTTT. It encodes CASSFGERDNEKLFF.